The next 6 T cell receptor beta chains were all read from a single sample in a study of regulatory T cells in long-lasting Graves disease. The time point is: newly diagnosed GD, antithyroid drugs for less than 3 months. The TCR library was prepared using RNA isolated from PBMCs. To make TCR beta libraries, researchers used iRepertoire HTBI primers and Arm-PCR of CDR3 regions. Via MiXCR, TCRdb re-called the multiplex PCR reads, giving one row per CDR3 protein. The sample includes a few hundred thousand distinct CDR3 sequences, 20% to 25% of them seen just once. The source material was peripheral blood mononuclear cells (PBMCs), sampled at new diagnosis, from a patient treated with antithyroid drugs. The receptors here all came from a female donor with Graves disease.

This clonotype was seen at least ten times. The V and J genes are TRBV20-1 and TRBJ2-1; weak D call: TRBD1 (5 bases). Per the germline V gene, CDR1 is DFQATT and CDR2 is SNEGSKA (reference sequence). The CDR3 consists of 15 residues. Trimming took off 6 bases at V and 2 bases at J, with 17 bases between the two ends. This CDR3 is CSAINTVGPYNEQFF. CDR3 in DNA: TGCAGTGCCATAAACACAGTGGGGCCCTACAATGAGCAGTTCTTC.

With respect to this clonotype: The junction does not match germline at one end; this may be a read error. The rearrangement links TRBV4-2 to TRBJ2-1, with TRBD1 as a possible D gene (6 bases). Germline V CDR1 and CDR2: LGHNA, YNFKEQ. This CDR3 spans 14 amino acids. This CDR3 is CASSPTGTYNQQFF. Here the CDR3 DNA reads TGTGCCAGCAGCCCAACAGGGACGTACAATCAGCAGTTCTTC.

The J gene is TRBJ2-7, the V gene TRBV7-3; 14 bases agree with TRBD2. The CDR3 extends over 14 amino acids. Per germline, CDR1 SGHTA and CDR2 FQGTGA. V shed 6 bases and J 6 bases; nucleotides not matched to a gene: 4. For the CDR3, the DNA is TGTGCCAGCAGATCCGGGACTAGCGGGAGCGAGCAGTACTTC. Its protein product is CASRSGTSGSEQYF.

The chain links TRBV7-2 to TRBJ2-6; D possibly matches TRBD1 or TRBD2 (6 bases each). CDR1 is SGHTA and CDR2 is FQGNSA in the germline V gene. The V end was cut by 5 bases, the J end by 0 bases, with 14 bases between. This CDR3 spans 17 amino acids. The CDR3 nucleotides are TGTGCCAGCAGCCGACGGGGGACAAACTCTGGGGCCAACGTCCTGACTTTC. Amino acids: CASSRRGTNSGANVLTF.

This chain links TRBV19 with TRBJ2-3; D not certain. CDR3 length: 14 residues. The V gene lost 6 bases and the J gene lost 4 bases, with 14 bases spanning the gap. Germline loops: CDR1 LNHDA, CDR2 SQIVND (reference sequence). This chain's CDR3 is CASRAQISADTQYF. Here the CDR3 DNA reads TGTGCCAGTAGGGCCCAGATCAGCGCAGATACGCAGTATTTT.

At least ten counts were recorded for this clonotype. J is TRBJ2-1 and V is TRBV20-1; the match to TRBD2 covers 9 bases. The CDR3 spans 14 residues. From germline, CDR1 is DFQATT and CDR2 SNEGSKA (reference sequence). Trimming at V came to 1 base and at J to 9 bases, leaving 7 bases not matched to a gene. DNA for the CDR3: TGCAGTGCTAGAGTCCTAGCGGGATGGAGTGAGCAGTTCTTC. Its translation: CSARVLAGWSEQFF.